One sample yielded the 10 T cell receptor beta chains listed below, sequenced in a study of T-cell reconstitution after alpha-beta-depleted transplantation in children. Unique molecular identifiers were incorporated into the prepared TCRbeta library. TCRdb re-analysed the PCR reads in MiXCR, keeping a single row per CDR3 protein. Of over 150,000 distinct CDR3 sequences in the sample, roughly 15% were seen once. Material: PBMCs from the stem cell graft donor, obtained from the stem cell graft. The receptors derive from a human donor who donated a stem cell graft to a child with acute lymphoblastic leukemia.

This clonotype was seen repeatedly, ten times or more. The CDR3 sequence is CASNPDQETQYF. The CDR3 region has the DNA TGCGCCAGCAATCCGGACCAAGAGACCCAGTACTTC. The V gene is TRBV5-1, the J gene TRBJ2-5; D gene unclear. Germline values: CDR1 SGHRS, CDR2 YFSETQ. This CDR3 spans 12 amino acids. V gave up 6 bases and J gave up 0 bases, with 6 bases separating them.

This clonotype was observed many times. The J gene is TRBJ1-5, the V gene TRBV29-1, with 11 nucleotides matching TRBD1. CDR3 length: 13 residues. Germline V gives CDR1 SQVTM, CDR2 ANQGSEA. Trimming cost V 4 bases and J 7 bases; bases outside gene matches: 3. The CDR3 coding sequence is TGCAGCGTTGGGACAGGGGGCGGGCAGCCCCAGCATTTT. Translating gives CSVGTGGGQPQHF.

This clonotype was counted at least ten times. V is TRBV25-1 and J is TRBJ2-7, with a weak D call TRBD1 (5 bases). Germline V gene lookup returns CDR1 MGHDK and CDR2 SYGVNS. This CDR3 has 14 residues. Between the trimmed V and J ends, which lost 2 bases and 4 bases, there was a span of 12 bases. CDR3 DNA sequence: TGTGCCAGCAGTGAAGACAGCAGGCCTTACGAGCAGTACTTC. Protein product: CASSEDSRPYEQYF.

The V gene is TRBV7-2, the J gene TRBJ1-4; 9 bases line up with TRBD1. The CDR3 is 14 residues long. Germline lookup yields CDR1 SGHTA and CDR2 FQGNSA. The V gene end was trimmed by 5 bases and the J gene end by 7 bases; junction bases not matched to a gene: 5. This CDR3 reads CASSPDRGSEKLFF. CDR3 coding DNA: TGTGCCAGCAGCCCGGACAGGGGAAGTGAAAAACTGTTTTTT.

This clonotype was found a few times. The chain employs TRBV6-1 and TRBJ2-7; D is perhaps TRBD2 (6 bases). Germline V CDR1 and CDR2: MNHNS, SASEGT. The CDR3 spans 14 residues. V lost 7 bases and J lost 2, with 15 bases in between. CDR3: CASTPAGVPYEQYF. The DNA of the CDR3 is TGTGCCAGCACCCCAGCGGGTGTACCCTACGAGCAGTACTTC.

This clonotype was seen ten or more times. This sequence joins TRBV5-4 and TRBJ1-1, with 7 bases lining up with TRBD1. Germline loops: CDR1 SGHNT, CDR2 YYREEE (reference sequence). CDR3 length equals 14 residues. Trimming removed 0 bases from V and 7 bases from J; junction bases left unmatched: 6. CDR3 nucleotides: TGTGCCAGCAGCTTGGCGTTACAGGGGTTTGAAGCTTTCTTT. Its translation: CASSLALQGFEAFF.

Comments on this clonotype: Being one base from a much bigger clone, this may be a read error. The gene calls are TRBV7-2 and TRBJ2-3, with a tentative D call TRBD2 (6 bases). CDR1 and CDR2 from the germline V gene are SGHTA and FQGNSA. V was cut by 7 bases and J by 1 base, with 12 bases left in between. This CDR3 is built from 14 residues. The CDR3 DNA reads as TGTGCCAGCAACCTAGCGAGTCGCACAGATACGCAGTATTTT. This codes for CASNLASRTDTQYF.

This clonotype showed up many times. The rearrangement joins TRBV5-5 to TRBJ1-4; the D gene is possibly TRBD1 (5 bases). V lost 4 bases to trimming and J lost 4 bases, with 17 bases between them. Germline loops: CDR1 SGHKS, CDR2 YYEKEE (reference sequence). The CDR3 extends over 16 amino acids. Written as DNA, the CDR3 is TGTGCCAGCAGCGACTTACGCCAGGGTGGTAATGAAAAACTGTTTTTT. Residues: CASSDLRQGGNEKLFF.

There are a few counts of this clonotype. The chain links TRBV3-1 to TRBJ2-3, with 9 bases aligning to TRBD2. CDR3 length: 18 residues. J gave up 3 bases and V 2 bases, and 12 bases lay outside the gene matches. Germline V lookup: CDR1 LGHDT, CDR2 YNNKEL (reference sequence). The CDR3: CASSQQEASGTRTDTQYF. CDR3 coding DNA: TGTGCCAGCAGCCAACAGGAGGCTAGCGGGACGAGGACAGATACGCAGTATTTT.

This clonotype was observed at least ten times. The chain employs TRBV12-3 or TRBV12-4 and TRBJ2-3; D remains unclear. The CDR3 totals 16 residues. V was cut by 3 bases and J by 1 base, with 14 bases left in between. The CDR3 sequence is CASSFSFQGGTDTQYF. DNA for the CDR3: TGTGCCAGCAGTTTCTCTTTTCAAGGTGGCACAGATACGCAGTATTTT.